What follows are 16 T cell receptor beta chains derived from one specimen sequenced in a study of regulatory T cells in long-lasting Graves disease. Time point of the sample: newly diagnosed GD, antithyroid drugs for less than 3 months. Preparation of the TCR library used RNA extracted from PBMCs. HTBI primers from iRepertoire and Arm-PCR of CDR3 regions yielded the TCR beta libraries. TCRdb analysed the multiplex PCR reads with MiXCR anew, one entry per CDR3 protein. The table records around 500,000 distinct CDR3 sequences, about 13% of them present only once. This same sample was also part of a study on T cells in Graves' hyperthyroidism and ophthalmopathy.

Source: peripheral blood mononuclear cells (PBMCs), taken at new diagnosis, from a patient treated with antithyroid drugs. These receptors originate from a man between 25 and 39 years old with Graves disease.

In its sample, this clonotype was seen many times. The V call is TRBV6-9, the J call TRBJ2-7, with D perhaps matching TRBD1 or TRBD2 (5 bases each). Germline V gene data show CDR1 as MNHGY and CDR2 as SVAAGI. V gave up 4 bases and J gave up 4 bases, with 14 bases separating them. The CDR3 is made up of 14 amino acids. CDR3 residues: CASSSGSGGYEQYF. DNA of the CDR3: TGTGCCAGCAGTTCAGGGTCCGGAGGTTACGAGCAGTACTTC.

This clonotype was seen a single time. Possible read error: a much larger clone is one base away. The genes are TRBV29-1 and TRBJ2-2; D not certain. Germline V gene sequence: CDR1 SQVTM, CDR2 ANQGSEA. The CDR3 spans 13 residues. CDR3 sequence reads: CGVSETRTGELFF. The CDR3 coding sequence is TGCGGCGTCTCTGAGACACGCACCGGGGAGCTGTTTTTT.

As regards this clonotype: Since a much larger clone is just one base distant, this may be a read error. The chain combines TRBV6-2 or TRBV6-3 with TRBJ2-1, with TRBD1 identical over 10 bases. The CDR3 runs to 16 residues. In germline, CDR1 is MNHEY, CDR2 SVGEGT. V lost 2 bases, J lost 3 bases, and 4 bases stayed unmatched. CDR3 loop: CASSYPGDRGYNEQFF. CDR3 DNA sequence: TGTGCCAGCAGTTACCCCGGGGACAGGGGCTACAATGAGCAGTTCTTC.

This clonotype has ten or more counts. The rearrangement joins TRBV28 to TRBJ2-7; the match to TRBD2 covers 10 bases. With 5 bases clipped from V and 2 bases from J, the junction kept 6 bases outside the gene matches. Germline-derived CDR1 and CDR2 are MDHEN and SYDVKM. This CDR3 is built from 15 residues. The CDR3 coding sequence is TGTGCCAGCAGTAATCTAGCGGGAGCCCCCTACGAGCAGTACTTC. Amino acids: CASSNLAGAPYEQYF.

The chain uses TRBV20-1 and TRBJ1-1; D gene uncertain. The CDR3 has 15 amino acids. The V end was cut by 6 bases, the J end by 1 base, with 18 bases between. Germline lookup yields CDR1 DFQATT and CDR2 SNEGSKA (reference sequence). In DNA form, the CDR3 reads TGCAGTGCCCCCCGCGCGTCCCAGCCGAACACTGAAGCTTTCTTT. Amino acids: CSAPRASQPNTEAFF.

There are many counts of this clonotype. The chain has TRBV7-9 and TRBJ2-4, with a tentative D call TRBD1 (6 bases). The CDR3 covers 18 residues. CDR1 and CDR2 from the germline V gene are SEHNR and FQNEAQ (reference sequence). V lost 5 bases to trimming and J lost 3 bases, with 23 bases between them. CDR3 sequence reads: CASSPGHNFVKVKNIQYF. In DNA, the CDR3 is TGTGCCAGCAGCCCGGGACATAACTTTGTCAAGGTCAAAAACATTCAGTACTTC.

This clonotype was seen many times. The rearrangement uses TRBV7-2 and TRBJ2-1, with a possible D match to TRBD2 (5 bases). Trimming took 4 bases from V and 8 from J, leaving 18 bases between them. Germline assignment: CDR1 SGHTA and CDR2 FQGNSA. This CDR3 contains 15 residues. CDR3 bases: TGTGCCAGCAGCTCGGACGGGGTAGCGTTAGATGAGCAGTTCTTC. Translation: CASSSDGVALDEQFF.

This clonotype was seen repeatedly, ten times or more. The V and J genes are TRBV18 and TRBJ2-7; 7 positions agree with TRBD2. CDR1 KGHSH and CDR2 LQKENI come from the germline V gene. This CDR3 spans 14 amino acids. V shed 5 bases and J 4 bases; nucleotides not matched to a gene: 8. The CDR3: CASSAAAGAYEQYF. In DNA form, the CDR3 reads TGTGCCAGCTCAGCGGCGGCGGGAGCTTACGAGCAGTACTTC.

V and J are TRBV4-1 and TRBJ2-3, with 7 nucleotides matching TRBD1. Germline V gives CDR1 MGHRA, CDR2 YSYEKL. The CDR3 extends over 18 amino acids. J was trimmed by 1 base and V by 0 bases; bases with no gene match: 10. CDR3 DNA: TGCGCCAGCAGCCAAGACGCACTACAGGGGATCGGCACAGATACGCAGTATTTT. Its translation: CASSQDALQGIGTDTQYF.

This clonotype occurred a few times. The gene calls are TRBV6-2 or TRBV6-3 and TRBJ1-2; 12 bases line up with TRBD1. CDR3 length: 18 residues. Per germline, CDR1 MNHEY and CDR2 SVGEGT. V lost 7 bases and J lost 1; bases outside the gene matches: 13. CDR3 nucleotides: TGTGCCAGCAAGCGGGCTGGGACAGGGGGCTTTTTTAACTATGGCTACACCTTC. Encoded protein: CASKRAGTGGFFNYGYTF.

Details on this clonotype: This may stem from a read error, because a much larger clone lies one nucleotide away. The chain links TRBV10-1 to TRBJ2-5, with D unclear. CDR3 length equals 13 residues. CDR1 is WNHNN and CDR2 is SYGVQD in the germline V gene (reference sequence). V lost 4 bases and J lost 7, with 13 bases in between. CDR3 residues: CASSGSPEWTQYF. The CDR3 DNA reads as TGCGCCAGCAGTGGGTCCCCGGAGTGGACCCAGTACTTC.

The V and J genes are TRBV19 and TRBJ1-4; the match to TRBD1 covers 8 bases. Germline trimming cut 7 bases from V and 0 bases from J; bases unmatched to any gene: 4. Germline CDR1 reads LNHDA; CDR2 reads SQIVND (reference sequence). The CDR3 spans 15 residues. CDR3 in DNA: TGTGCCAGTAACGACAGGGGCGCAACTAATGAAAAACTGTTTTTT. Protein sequence: CASNDRGATNEKLFF.

The chain recombines TRBV20-1 with TRBJ2-3; 7 bases map to TRBD2. J was trimmed by 3 bases and V by 7 bases; bases with no gene match: 4. There are 12 residues in the CDR3. The germline CDR1 and CDR2 sequences are DFQATT and SNEGSKA (reference sequence). The CDR3 coding sequence is TGCAGTGGTCTGGGAGGGACAGATACGCAGTATTTT. Translated, it gives CSGLGGTDTQYF.

The table lists this clonotype with a few counts. The rearrangement uses TRBV12-3 or TRBV12-4 and TRBJ2-2, with a tentative D call TRBD2 (6 bases). The CDR3 extends over 14 amino acids. Trimming took 7 bases from V and 6 from J, leaving 15 bases between them. CDR3 in amino acids: CASTRSGESGELFF. The CDR3 DNA reads TGTGCCAGCACACGATCGGGGGAATCCGGGGAGCTGTTTTTT.

This clonotype was counted ten times or more. The chain employs TRBV6-1 and TRBJ1-1, with D possibly matching TRBD1 (6 bases). V was clipped by 7 bases and J by 6 bases, with 15 bases between them. The CDR3 covers 13 residues. Germline CDR1 is MNHNS and CDR2 is SASEGT. The CDR3 here is CASTHVGAAEAFF. The CDR3 DNA reads TGTGCCAGCACCCACGTGGGGGCCGCTGAAGCTTTCTTT.

There are many counts of this clonotype. This chain joins TRBV13 and TRBJ1-6; 9 bases align to TRBD1. Germline-derived CDR1 and CDR2 are PRHDT and FYEKMQ (reference sequence). V shed 1 base, J shed 7 bases, and the junction held 2 bases outside the gene matches. The CDR3 length is 15 residues. In nucleotides, the CDR3 is TGTGCCAGCAGCTTAGCGACAGGGGGGAATTCACCCCTCCACTTT. Translation gives CASSLATGGNSPLHF.